Below, 16 T cell receptor beta chains from the same sample are listed, as sequenced in a study of blood T cell repertoires in COVID-19. Sequencing was performed with immunoSEQ multiplex PCR; in TCRdb, only in-frame clones are kept and a portion is missing. Of 300,000 to 350,000 clones listed, roughly 88% are singletons. Sequencing input: peripheral blood. These receptors originate from a woman in her thirties with COVID-19, enrolled during active disease.

This chain uses TRBV5-7 with TRBJ2-7, with 8 bases identical to TRBD1. TRBV5-7 falls under the ORF class, with uncertain function. The V segment lost 1 base and the J segment 0 bases; nucleotides outside the gene matches: 3. CDR3 length: 15 amino acids. This CDR3 reads CASSLPGTGSYEQYV. The CDR3 nucleotides read TGTGCCAGCAGCTTGCCGGGGACAGGCTCCTACGAGCAGTACGTC.

The J gene is TRBJ1-6, the V gene TRBV19; 7 bases line up with TRBD1. Germline CDR1 LNHDA, CDR2 SQIVND (reference sequence). This CDR3 is 16 amino acids long. The J segment lost 4 bases and the V segment lost 5 bases, leaving 8 bases of the junction unmatched. The CDR3 is CASSLTGQLYNSPLHF. The DNA of the CDR3 is TGTGCCAGTAGTCTTACGGGACAGCTATATAATTCACCCCTCCACTTT.

The CDR3 protein is CASSLLTGDHEQYF. CDR3 sequence (DNA): TGTGCCAGCAGCCTCTTGACAGGGGACCACGAGCAGTACTTC. The chain joins TRBV7-9 to TRBJ2-7, with 8 bases that match TRBD1. Germline CDR1 and CDR2: SEHNR and FQNEAQ (reference sequence). The CDR3 is made up of 14 amino acids. The trim removed 5 bases at V and 5 bases at J, leaving 8 bases unmatched. The entire variable domain, with the rest obtained from reference TRBV7-9 and TRBJ2-7, is as follows: DTGVSQNPRHKITKRGQNVTFRCDPISEHNRLYWYRQTLGQGPEFLTYFQNEAQLEKSRLLSDRFSAERPKGSFSTLEIQRTEQGDSAMYLCASSLLTGDHEQYFGPGTRLTVT.

The chain has TRBV7-8 and TRBJ1-2; 9 bases agree with TRBD1. Trimming removed 3 bases from V and 6 bases from J; junction bases left unmatched: 2. CDR3 size: 13 residues. CDR1 is SGHVS and CDR2 is FQNEAQ in the germline V gene. The CDR3 reads CASSLDRGDGYTF. CDR3 in DNA: TGTGCCAGCAGCTTGGACAGGGGCGATGGCTACACCTTC.

DNA of the CDR3: TGTGCCAGCACCCTAGGAGCGGGGGTTCTGAATACGCAGTATTTT. This gives the protein CASTLGAGVLNTQYF. The V gene is TRBV2, the J gene TRBJ2-3, with TRBD2 matching over 8 bases. The J segment lost 7 bases and the V segment lost 7 bases, leaving 13 bases of the junction unmatched. There are 15 residues in the CDR3. Germline V gene data show CDR1 as SNHLY and CDR2 as FYNNEI.

This chain connects TRBV7-6 to TRBJ1-1; TRBD1 is a possible D gene (6 bases). The CDR3 consists of 16 residues. V was shortened by 2 bases and J by 4 bases, with 17 bases between the two germline ends. The germline V gene has CDR1 SGHVS and CDR2 FNYEAQ. CDR3 amino acids: CASSLLRGSIRTEAFF. CDR3 DNA sequence: TGTGCCAGCAGCTTACTGAGGGGGAGCATTCGCACTGAAGCTTTCTTT.

This sequence joins TRBV9 and TRBJ2-1, with D possibly matching TRBD2 (6 bases). V gave up 0 bases and J gave up 0 bases, with 10 bases separating them. In germline, CDR1 is SGDLS, CDR2 YYNGEE. CDR3 length: 16 residues. CDR3 amino acids: CASSVATGDSYNEQFF. The DNA of the CDR3 is TGTGCCAGCAGCGTAGCCACGGGGGACTCCTACAATGAGCAGTTCTTC.

The chain carries TRBV28 and TRBJ2-3; perhaps TRBD2 as D (6 bases). The germline gives CDR1 MDHEN, CDR2 SYDVKM. The CDR3 extends over 14 amino acids. The ends were cut back, 6 bases at V and 1 base at J, with 11 bases in the middle. The CDR3 DNA reads as TGTGCCAGCAGAGACGGGACTCGCACAGATACGCAGTATTTT. Protein sequence: CASRDGTRTDTQYF. The whole variable domain, remainder taken from reference TRBV28 and TRBJ2-3, is DVKVTQSSRYLVKRTGEKVFLECVQDMDHENMFWYRQDPGLGLRLIYFSYDVKMKEKGDIPEGYSVSREKKERFSLILESASTNQTSMYLCASRDGTRTDTQYFGPGTRLTVL.

As concerns this clone: One end of the junction does not line up with germline, which may come from a read error. V and J are TRBV7-7 and TRBJ2-5; 11 nucleotides line up with TRBD1. Germline V gene sequence: CDR1 SSHAT, CDR2 FNYEAQ (reference sequence). The CDR3 has 16 amino acids. CDR3 nucleotides: TGTGCTAGCAGCTTAGCCGGACAGGGGGCGAGCCATACCCAGTACTTC. As protein: CASSLAGQGASHTQYF.

The rearrangement joins TRBV15 to TRBJ2-4, with D hard to call. Between the trimmed V and J ends, which lost 0 bases and 5 bases, there was a span of 11 bases. CDR1 and CDR2 from the germline V gene are LNHNV and YYDKDF (reference sequence). This CDR3 is built from 15 residues. The CDR3 reads CATSRERSTENIQYF. Written as DNA, the CDR3 is TGTGCCACCAGCAGAGAGAGGAGTACTGAAAACATTCAGTACTTC.

In its sample, this clone was seen once. V is TRBV6-5 and J is TRBJ1-2; 9 nucleotides line up with TRBD1. Germline values: CDR1 MNHEY, CDR2 SVGAGI. The CDR3 is 14 amino acids. The V gene end was trimmed by 6 bases and the J gene end by 4 bases; junction bases not matched to a gene: 6. The CDR3 coding sequence is TGTGCCAGCAGGGGCACAGGGGGCATCTATGGCTACACCTTC. Translating gives CASRGTGGIYGYTF.

This chain uses TRBV18 with TRBJ2-5, with TRBD1 as a possible D gene (6 bases). The CDR3 runs 14 residues. The germline V gene encodes CDR1 KGHSH and CDR2 LQKENI. V lost 5 bases, J lost 0 bases, and 10 bases lay in between. CDR3 sequence (DNA): TGTGCCAGCTCAGCCACAGGGTACCAAGAGACCCAGTACTTC. It specifies CASSATGYQETQYF.

The chain combines TRBV5-4 with TRBJ2-7, with D perhaps matching TRBD1 (5 bases). The CDR3 length is 13 residues. Germline CDR1 reads SGHNT; CDR2 reads YYREEE (reference sequence). Trimming pared 0 bases from V and 4 bases from J, leaving 8 bases between. The CDR3 here is CASSLAREYEQYF. DNA of the CDR3: TGTGCCAGCAGCTTGGCCAGGGAATACGAGCAGTACTTC.

The chain has TRBV27 and TRBJ1-1; no reliable D call. CDR3 length: 11 amino acids. Deletions cut 4 bases from V and 7 bases from J, with 7 bases between. Germline V lookup: CDR1 MNHEY, CDR2 SMNVEV (reference sequence). Here the CDR3 DNA reads TGTGCCAGCAGTTCGGCGGTTGAAGCTTTCTTT. Translation gives CASSSAVEAFF.

This clone was counted between two and nine times. The genes are TRBV5-1 and TRBJ1-6; 7 bases agree with TRBD1. Germline V gene lookup returns CDR1 SGHRS and CDR2 YFSETQ. J gave up 0 bases and V 4 bases, and 4 bases lay outside the gene matches. This CDR3 spans 16 amino acids. The CDR3 loop reads CASSTGDSSYNSPLHF. Written as DNA, the CDR3 is TGCGCCAGCAGCACAGGGGACAGCTCCTATAATTCACCCCTCCACTTT.

This rearrangement joins TRBV6-5 to TRBJ1-1; D uncertain. Germline assignment: CDR1 MNHEY and CDR2 SVGAGI. Trimming took off 0 bases at V and 0 bases at J, with 5 bases between the two ends. The CDR3 length is 14 residues. DNA of the CDR3: TGTGCCAGCAGTTACTCGATAGTGAACACTGAAGCTTTCTTT. Translated, it gives CASSYSIVNTEAFF.